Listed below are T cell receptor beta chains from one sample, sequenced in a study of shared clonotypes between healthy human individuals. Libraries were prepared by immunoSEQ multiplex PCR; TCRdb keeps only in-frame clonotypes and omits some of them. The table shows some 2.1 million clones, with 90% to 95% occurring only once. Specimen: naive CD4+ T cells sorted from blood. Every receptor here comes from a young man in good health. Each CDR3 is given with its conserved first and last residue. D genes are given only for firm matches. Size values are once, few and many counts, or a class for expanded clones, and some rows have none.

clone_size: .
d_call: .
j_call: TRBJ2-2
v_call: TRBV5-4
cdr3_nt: TGTGCCAGCAGCTCCCCAACCTCGAACACCGGGGAGCTGTTTTTT
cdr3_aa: CASSSPTSNTGELFF

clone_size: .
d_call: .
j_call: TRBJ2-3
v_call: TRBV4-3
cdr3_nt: TGCGCCAGCAGCCTGGGGGCTGGCCGAATAAGCACAGATACGCAGTATTTT
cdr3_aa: CASSLGAGRISTDTQYF

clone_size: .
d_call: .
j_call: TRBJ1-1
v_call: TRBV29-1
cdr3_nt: TGCAGCGTTCGCGGGAACACTGAAGCTTTCTTT
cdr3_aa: CSVRGNTEAFF

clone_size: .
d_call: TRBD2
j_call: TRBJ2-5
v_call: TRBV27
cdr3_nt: TGTGCCAGCAGTTATAGCGGGACTAGGGGAGAGACCCAGTACTTC
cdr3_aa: CASSYSGTRGETQYF

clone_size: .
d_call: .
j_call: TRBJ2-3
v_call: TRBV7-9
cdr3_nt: TGTGCCAGCAGCTTTGCTGGGTTCACAGATACGCAGTATTTT
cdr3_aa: CASSFAGFTDTQYF

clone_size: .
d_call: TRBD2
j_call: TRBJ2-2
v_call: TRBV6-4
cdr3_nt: TGTGCCAGCAGTGTCGAACCCCGTCGACTAGCGGGCACCGGGGAGCTGTTTTTT
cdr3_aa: CASSVEPRRLAGTGELFF

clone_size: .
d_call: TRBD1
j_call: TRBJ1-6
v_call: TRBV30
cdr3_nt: TGTGCCTGGAGTGTGGCTGGGACAGGCCCCAACCGCTATAATTCACCCCTCCACTTT
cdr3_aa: CAWSVAGTGPNRYNSPLHF

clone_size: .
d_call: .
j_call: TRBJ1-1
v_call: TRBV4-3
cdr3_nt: TGCGCCAGCAGCCAAGATTACAGCGGGTCTGAAGCTTTCTTT
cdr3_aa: CASSQDYSGSEAFF

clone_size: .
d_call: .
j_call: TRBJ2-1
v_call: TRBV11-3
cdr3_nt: TGTGCCAGCAGCTTAGCCTTTACCGGACCAGAGCAGTTCTTC
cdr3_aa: CASSLAFTGPEQFF

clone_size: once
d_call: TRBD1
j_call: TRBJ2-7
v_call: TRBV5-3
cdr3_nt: TGTGCCAGAAGCTGGTTCGAACCGGGACAGGACTCCTACGAGCAGTACTTC
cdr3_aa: CARSWFEPGQDSYEQYF

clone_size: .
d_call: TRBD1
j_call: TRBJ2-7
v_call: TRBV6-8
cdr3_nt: TGTGCCAGCAGTTACTCCTCCGGACAGGGATGCGAGCAGTACTTC
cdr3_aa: CASSYSSGQGCEQYF

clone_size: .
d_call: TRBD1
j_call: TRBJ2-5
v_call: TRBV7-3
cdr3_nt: TGTGCCAGCAGCTTAGGGGACAGCCAAGAGACCCAGTACTTC
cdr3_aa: CASSLGDSQETQYF

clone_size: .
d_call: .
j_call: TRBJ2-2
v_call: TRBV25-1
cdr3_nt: TGTGCCAGCAGCAGGGTGACCGGGGAGCTGTTTTTT
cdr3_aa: CASSRVTGELFF

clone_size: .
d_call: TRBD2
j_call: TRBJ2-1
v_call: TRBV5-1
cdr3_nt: TGCGCCAGCAGCGAAACTAGCGGGAGTTACAATGAGCAGTTCTTC
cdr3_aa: CASSETSGSYNEQFF

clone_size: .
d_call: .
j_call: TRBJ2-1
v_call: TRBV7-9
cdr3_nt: TGTGCCAGCAGCTTAAACGCCCAGGGGATATGGGATGAGCAGTTCTTC
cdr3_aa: CASSLNAQGIWDEQFF

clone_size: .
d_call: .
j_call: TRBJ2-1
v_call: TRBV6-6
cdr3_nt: TGTGCCAGCAGTTACTCGCCCCTAGCCTACAATGAGCAGTTCTTC
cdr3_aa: CASSYSPLAYNEQFF

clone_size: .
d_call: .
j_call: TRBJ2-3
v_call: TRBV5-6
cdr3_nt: TGTGCCAGCAGCATTGGATATACGCAGTATTTT
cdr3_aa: CASSIGYTQYF

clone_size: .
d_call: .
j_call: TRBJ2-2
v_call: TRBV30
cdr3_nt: TGTGCCTGGAGTGTACGGGGCCAGACCGGGGAGCTGTTTTTT
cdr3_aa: CAWSVRGQTGELFF

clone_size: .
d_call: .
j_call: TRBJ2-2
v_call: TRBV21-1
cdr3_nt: TGTGCCAGCAACCTCAAGCGGGGAGCCCCCGGGGAGCTGTTTTTT
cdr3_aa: CASNLKRGAPGELFF

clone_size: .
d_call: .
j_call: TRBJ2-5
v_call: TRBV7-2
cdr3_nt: TGTGCCAGCAGCTTAGGAACAGGCCGCAGGACCCAGTACTTC
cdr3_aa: CASSLGTGRRTQYF

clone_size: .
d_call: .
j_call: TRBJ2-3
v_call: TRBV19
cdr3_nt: TGTGCCAGTAGTACTACACACCTCAAGTCAGATACGCAGTATTTT
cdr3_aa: CASSTTHLKSDTQYF

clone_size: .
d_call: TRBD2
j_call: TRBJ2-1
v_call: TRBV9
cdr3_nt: TGTGCCAGCAGCGACCTAGCGGCTGGCTCCTACAATGAGCAGTTCTTC
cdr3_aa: CASSDLAAGSYNEQFF

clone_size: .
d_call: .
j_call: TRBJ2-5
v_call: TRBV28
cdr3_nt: TGTGCCAGCAGTTCTCAATTAACTTGGACAGCACTTCGCCAAGAGACCCAGTACTTC
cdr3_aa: CASSSQLTWTALRQETQYF

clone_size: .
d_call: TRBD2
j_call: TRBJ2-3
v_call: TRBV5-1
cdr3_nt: TGCGCCAGCAGCTTTACGACTAGCGGGAGCACAGATACGCAGTATTTT
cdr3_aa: CASSFTTSGSTDTQYF

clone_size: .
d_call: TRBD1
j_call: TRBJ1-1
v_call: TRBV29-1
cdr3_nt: TGCAGCGTCAAGGGGGCGACAGACATGAACACTGAAGCTTTCTTT
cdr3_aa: CSVKGATDMNTEAFF

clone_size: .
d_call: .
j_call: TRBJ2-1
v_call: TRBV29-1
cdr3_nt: TGCAGCTCCTGGGCCGACTCCTACAATGAGCAGTTCTTC
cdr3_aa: CSSWADSYNEQFF

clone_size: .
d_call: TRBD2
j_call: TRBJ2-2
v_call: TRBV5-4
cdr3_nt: TGTGCCAGCAGCCGTCTAGCGGGAGTGCCCGGGGAGCTGTTTTTT
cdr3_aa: CASSRLAGVPGELFF

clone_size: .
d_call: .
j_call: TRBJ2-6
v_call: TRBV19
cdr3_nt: TGTGCCAGTAGTGGCGGGACAGTCTCTGGGGCCAACGTCCTGACTTTC
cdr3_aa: CASSGGTVSGANVLTF

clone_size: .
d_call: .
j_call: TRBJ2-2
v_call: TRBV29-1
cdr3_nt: TGCAGCACCCCTGGGGAATACCACACCGGGGAGCTGTTTTTT
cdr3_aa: CSTPGEYHTGELFF

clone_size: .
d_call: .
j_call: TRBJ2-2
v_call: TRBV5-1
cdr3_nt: TGCGCCAGCAGCCTGGCTGGAGCGGGCACCGGGGAGCTGTTTTTT
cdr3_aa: CASSLAGAGTGELFF

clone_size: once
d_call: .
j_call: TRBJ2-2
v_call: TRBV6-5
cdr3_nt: TGTGCCAGCAGCCCGATGACCGGGGAGCTGTTTTTT
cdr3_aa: CASSPMTGELFF

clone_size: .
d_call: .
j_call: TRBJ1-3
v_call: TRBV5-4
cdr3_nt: TGTGCCAGCAGCCCGGGGACTTTCGACTCTGGAAACACCATATATTTT
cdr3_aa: CASSPGTFDSGNTIYF